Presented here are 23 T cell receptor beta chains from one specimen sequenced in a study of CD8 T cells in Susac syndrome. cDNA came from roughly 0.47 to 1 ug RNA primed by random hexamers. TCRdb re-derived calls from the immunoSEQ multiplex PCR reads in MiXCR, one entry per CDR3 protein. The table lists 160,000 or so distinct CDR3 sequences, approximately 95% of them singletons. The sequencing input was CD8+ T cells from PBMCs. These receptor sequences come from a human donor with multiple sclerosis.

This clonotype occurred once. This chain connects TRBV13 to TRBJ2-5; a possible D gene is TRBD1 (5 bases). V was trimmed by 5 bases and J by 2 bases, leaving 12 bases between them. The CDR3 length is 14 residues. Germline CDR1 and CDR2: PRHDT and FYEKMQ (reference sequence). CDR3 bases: TGTGCCAGCAGCGACTGGGGCAGACAAGAGACCCAGTACTTC. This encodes CASSDWGRQETQYF.

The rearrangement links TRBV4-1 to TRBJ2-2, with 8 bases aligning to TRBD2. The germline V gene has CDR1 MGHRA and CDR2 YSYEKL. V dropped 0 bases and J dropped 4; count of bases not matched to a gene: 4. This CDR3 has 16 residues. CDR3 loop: CASSQESGGITGELFF. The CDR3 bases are TGCGCCAGCAGCCAAGAGTCGGGAGGGATCACCGGGGAGCTGTTTTTT.

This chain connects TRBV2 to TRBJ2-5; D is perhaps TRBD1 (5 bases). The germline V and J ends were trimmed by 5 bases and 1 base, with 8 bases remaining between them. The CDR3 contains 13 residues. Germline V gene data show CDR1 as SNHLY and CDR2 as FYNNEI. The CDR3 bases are TGTGCCAGCAGTTCCCAGGGCCAAGAGACCCAGTACTTC. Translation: CASSSQGQETQYF. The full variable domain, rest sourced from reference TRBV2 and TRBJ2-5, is EPEVTQTPSHQVTQMGQEVILRCVPISNHLYFYWYRQILGQKVEFLVSFYNNEISEKSEIFDDQFSVERPDGSNFTLKIRSTKLEDSAMYFCASSSQGQETQYFGPGTRLLVL.

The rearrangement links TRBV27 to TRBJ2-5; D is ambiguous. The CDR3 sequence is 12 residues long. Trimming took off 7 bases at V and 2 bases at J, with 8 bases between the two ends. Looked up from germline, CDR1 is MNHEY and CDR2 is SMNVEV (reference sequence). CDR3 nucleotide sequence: TGTGCCAGCAAGTCATCACAAGAGACCCAGTACTTC. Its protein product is CASKSSQETQYF.

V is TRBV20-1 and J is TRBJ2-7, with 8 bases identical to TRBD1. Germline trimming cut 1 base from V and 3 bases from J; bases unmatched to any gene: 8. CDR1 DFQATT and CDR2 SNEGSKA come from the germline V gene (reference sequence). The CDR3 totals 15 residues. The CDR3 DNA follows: TGCAGTGCTAGAGGCCCTCCTGGACAGGGCTACGAGCAGTACTTC. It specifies CSARGPPGQGYEQYF.

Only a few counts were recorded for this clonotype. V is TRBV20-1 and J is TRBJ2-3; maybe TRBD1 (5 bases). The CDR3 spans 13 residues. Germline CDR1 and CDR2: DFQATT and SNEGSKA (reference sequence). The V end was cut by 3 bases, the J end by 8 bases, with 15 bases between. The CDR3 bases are TGCAGTGCTAGTGAGAATTGGGGCGGTACGCAGTATTTT. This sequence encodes CSASENWGGTQYF.

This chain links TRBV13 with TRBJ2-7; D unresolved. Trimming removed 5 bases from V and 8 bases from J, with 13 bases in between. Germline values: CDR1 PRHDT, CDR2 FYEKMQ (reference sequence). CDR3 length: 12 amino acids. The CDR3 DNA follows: TGTGCCAGCAGCATTGAAGGGTTGAAGCAGTACTTC. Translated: CASSIEGLKQYF. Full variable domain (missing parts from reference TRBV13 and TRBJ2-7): AAGVIQSPRHLIKEKRETATLKCYPIPRHDTVYWYQQGPGQDPQFLISFYEKMQSDKGSIPDRFSAQQFSDYHSELNMSSLELGDSALYFCASSIEGLKQYFGPGTRLTVT.

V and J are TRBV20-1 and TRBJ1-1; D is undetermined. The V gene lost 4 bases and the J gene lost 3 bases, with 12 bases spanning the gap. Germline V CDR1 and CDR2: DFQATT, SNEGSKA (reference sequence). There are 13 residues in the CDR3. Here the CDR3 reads CSAIVLGYTEAFF. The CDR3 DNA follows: TGCAGTGCTATTGTCTTAGGGTACACTGAAGCTTTCTTT.

CDR3 sequence reads: CASSVGWLVTNEQFF. As DNA, the CDR3 is TGTGCCAGCAGCGTAGGATGGTTAGTTACCAATGAGCAGTTCTTC. The chain uses TRBV9 and TRBJ2-1; D call uncertain. V lost 0 bases to trimming and J lost 6 bases, with 13 bases between them. The CDR3 totals 15 residues. Per the germline V gene, CDR1 is SGDLS and CDR2 is YYNGEE.

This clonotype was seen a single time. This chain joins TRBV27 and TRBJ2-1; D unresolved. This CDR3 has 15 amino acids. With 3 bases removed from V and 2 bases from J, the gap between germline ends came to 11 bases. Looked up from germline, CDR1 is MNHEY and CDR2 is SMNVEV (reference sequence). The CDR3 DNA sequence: TGTGCCAGCAGTTTGGACGGAGATACCTACAATGAGCAGTTCTTC. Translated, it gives CASSLDGDTYNEQFF.

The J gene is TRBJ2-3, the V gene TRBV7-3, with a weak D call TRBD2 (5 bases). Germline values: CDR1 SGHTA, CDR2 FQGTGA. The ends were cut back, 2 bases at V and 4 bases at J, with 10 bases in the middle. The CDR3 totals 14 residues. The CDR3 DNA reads TGTGCCAGCAGCTTAGGCGGGCCCCCAGATACGCAGTATTTT. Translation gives CASSLGGPPDTQYF.

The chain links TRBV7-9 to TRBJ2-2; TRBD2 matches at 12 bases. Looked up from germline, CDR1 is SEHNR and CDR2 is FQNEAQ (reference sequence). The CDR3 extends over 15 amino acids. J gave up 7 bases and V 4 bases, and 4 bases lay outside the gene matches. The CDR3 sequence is CASSWTSGTNGELFF. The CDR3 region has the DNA TGTGCCAGCAGCTGGACTAGCGGGACGAACGGGGAGCTGTTTTTT.

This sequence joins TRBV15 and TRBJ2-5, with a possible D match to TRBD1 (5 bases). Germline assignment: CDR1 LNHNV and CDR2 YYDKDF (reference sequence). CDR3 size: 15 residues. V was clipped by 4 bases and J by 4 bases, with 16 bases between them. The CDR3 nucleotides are TGTGCCACCAGCAAGTACCCGGACACTGGAGAGACCCAGTACTTC. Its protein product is CATSKYPDTGETQYF.

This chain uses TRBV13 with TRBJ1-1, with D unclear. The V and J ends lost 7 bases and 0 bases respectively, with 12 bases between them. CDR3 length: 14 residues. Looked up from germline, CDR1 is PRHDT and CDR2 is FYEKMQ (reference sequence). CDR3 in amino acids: CASTLSTMNTEAFF. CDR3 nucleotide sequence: TGTGCCAGCACCCTCTCGACCATGAACACTGAAGCTTTCTTT.

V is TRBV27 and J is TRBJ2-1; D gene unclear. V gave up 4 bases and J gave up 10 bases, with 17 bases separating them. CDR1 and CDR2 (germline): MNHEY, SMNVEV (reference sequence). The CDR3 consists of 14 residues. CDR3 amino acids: CASSYNHPTQEQFF. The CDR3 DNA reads TGTGCCAGCAGTTATAACCATCCGACTCAGGAGCAGTTCTTC.

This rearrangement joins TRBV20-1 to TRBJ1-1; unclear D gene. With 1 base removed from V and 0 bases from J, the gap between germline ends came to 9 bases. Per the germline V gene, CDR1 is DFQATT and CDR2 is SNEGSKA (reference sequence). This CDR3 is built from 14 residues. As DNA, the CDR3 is TGCAGTGCTAGAGTACCGGGAGTGAACACTGAAGCTTTCTTT. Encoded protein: CSARVPGVNTEAFF.

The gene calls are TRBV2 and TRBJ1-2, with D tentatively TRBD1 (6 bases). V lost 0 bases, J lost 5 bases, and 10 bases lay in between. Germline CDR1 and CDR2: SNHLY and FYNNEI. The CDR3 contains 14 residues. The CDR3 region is CASSEAGQGYGYTF. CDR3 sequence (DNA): TGTGCCAGCAGTGAAGCCGGGCAGGGGTATGGCTACACCTTC.

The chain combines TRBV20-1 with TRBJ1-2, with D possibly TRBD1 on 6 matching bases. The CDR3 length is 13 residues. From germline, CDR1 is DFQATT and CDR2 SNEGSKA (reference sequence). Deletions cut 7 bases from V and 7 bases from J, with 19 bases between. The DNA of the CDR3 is TGCAGTGGGGGAGGATGGGGGGCGCGTGGCTACACCTTC. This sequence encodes CSGGGWGARGYTF.

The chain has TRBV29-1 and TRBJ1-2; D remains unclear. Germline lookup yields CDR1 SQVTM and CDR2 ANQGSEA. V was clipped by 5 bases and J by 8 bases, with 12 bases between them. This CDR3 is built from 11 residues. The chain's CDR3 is CSVPGLLGYTF. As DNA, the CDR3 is TGCAGCGTTCCGGGTCTTTTGGGCTACACCTTC.

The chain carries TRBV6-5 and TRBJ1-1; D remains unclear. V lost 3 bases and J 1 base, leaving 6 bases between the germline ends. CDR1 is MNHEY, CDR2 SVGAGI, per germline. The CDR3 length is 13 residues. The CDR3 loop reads CASSYWGNTEAFF. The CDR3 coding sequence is TGTGCCAGCAGTTATTGGGGGAACACTGAAGCTTTCTTT.

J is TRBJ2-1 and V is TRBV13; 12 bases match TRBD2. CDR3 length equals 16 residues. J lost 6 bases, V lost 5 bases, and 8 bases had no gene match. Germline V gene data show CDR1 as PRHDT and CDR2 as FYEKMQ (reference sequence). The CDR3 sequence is CASSITRLAGANEQFF. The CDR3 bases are TGTGCCAGCAGCATAACTCGACTAGCGGGAGCCAATGAGCAGTTCTTC.

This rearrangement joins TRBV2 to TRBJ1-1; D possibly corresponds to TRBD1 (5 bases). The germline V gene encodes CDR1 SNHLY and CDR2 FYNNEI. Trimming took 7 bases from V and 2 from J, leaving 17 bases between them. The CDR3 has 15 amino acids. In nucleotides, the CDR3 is TGTGCCAGCACCTTGAGCGGGGGAGGCAACACTGAAGCTTTCTTT. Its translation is CASTLSGGGNTEAFF.

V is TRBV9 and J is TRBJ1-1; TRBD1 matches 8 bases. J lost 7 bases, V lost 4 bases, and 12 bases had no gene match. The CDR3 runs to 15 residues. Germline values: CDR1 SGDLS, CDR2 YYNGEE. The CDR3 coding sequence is TGTGCCAGCAGCCCGGGACAGGCACAAATGGATGAAGCTTTCTTT. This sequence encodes CASSPGQAQMDEAFF.